These 12 T cell receptor beta chains share one sample of origin, sequenced in a study of relationships among human T cell subsets. CD4+ cells were positively selected first, then anti-CD25 beads isolated CD4+CD25+ regulatory T cells. From mRNA, alpha and beta CDR3 regions were amplified using semiquantitative ARM-PCR. Tagged nested gene-specific primers were used first, then communal superprimers amplified exponentially. MiXCR, run by TCRdb on the multiplex PCR reads, gives a single entry per CDR3 protein. Counted here are 11,000 to 15,000 distinct CDR3 sequences, roughly three fifths occurring once; the ten biggest clones make up around 1.9%. Input material: Tregs sorted from blood. The receptor source for this set is a man aged 40-50 years in good health.

The gene calls are TRBV5-8 and TRBJ1-5; no definite D call. There are 16 residues in the CDR3. Germline V gene data show CDR1 as SGHTS and CDR2 as YDEGEE. V was trimmed by 3 bases and J by 1 base, leaving 14 bases between them. The DNA for the CDR3 is TGTGCCAGCAGCTCCCGACCTGGGTCGAGCAATCAGCCCCAGCATTTT. Translated, it gives CASSSRPGSSNQPQHF.

This clonotype was picked up one time. The chain uses TRBV7-9 and TRBJ2-7, with TRBD2 matching over 14 bases. The length of the CDR3 is 19 residues. Germline CDR1 reads SEHNR; CDR2 reads FQNEAQ (reference sequence). Germline trimming cut 6 bases from V and 5 bases from J; bases unmatched to any gene: 18. As DNA, the CDR3 is TGTGCCAGCAGTCCAACCCCCGGGACTAGCGGGAGTAGGGGGCACGAGCAGTACTTC. This codes for CASSPTPGTSGSRGHEQYF.

This clonotype was picked up a small number of times. The CDR3 DNA follows: TGTGCCAGCGGAAGGGGACAGGGGCCCCTGGCAGATACGCAGTATTTT. Amino acids: CASGRGQGPLADTQYF. This chain joins TRBV6-6 and TRBJ2-3; 10 nucleotides agree with TRBD1. V shed 8 bases, J shed 4 bases, and the junction held 12 bases outside the gene matches. This CDR3 is 16 amino acids long. Germline values: CDR1 MNHNY, CDR2 SVGAGI (reference sequence).

This clonotype was seen only a few times. The chain recombines TRBV27 with TRBJ2-7, with 7 positions matching TRBD2. V lost 5 bases to trimming and J lost 2 bases; unmatched junction nucleotides: 0. This CDR3 is 12 amino acids long. CDR1 is MNHEY and CDR2 is SMNVEV in the germline V gene (reference sequence). The CDR3, as DNA: TGTGCCAGCAGTGGGACTACCTACGAGCAGTACTTC. Its translation: CASSGTTYEQYF.

The chain employs TRBV15 and TRBJ2-5; 8 positions agree with TRBD1. V shed 0 bases and J 5 bases; nucleotides not matched to a gene: 11. CDR1 is LNHNV and CDR2 is YYDKDF in the germline V gene (reference sequence). The CDR3 runs 17 residues. For the CDR3, the DNA is TGTGCCACCAGCAGAGATCAAATCGGGACAGGACGGGAGACCCAGTACTTC. Translating it yields CATSRDQIGTGRETQYF.

The chain has TRBV28 and TRBJ1-5; D unclear. Germline CDR1 MDHEN, CDR2 SYDVKM. Trimming removed 4 bases at V and 3 bases at J, with 16 bases between. This CDR3 has 16 residues. CDR3 nucleotide sequence: TGTGCCAGCAGTTCAGACCTCCGGGCCATCAATCAGCCCCAGCATTTT. Encoded protein: CASSSDLRAINQPQHF. The whole variable domain, filled in from reference TRBV28 and TRBJ1-5, reads DVKVTQSSRYLVKRTGEKVFLECVQDMDHENMFWYRQDPGLGLRLIYFSYDVKMKEKGDIPEGYSVSREKKERFSLILESASTNQTSMYLCASSSDLRAINQPQHFGDGTRLSIL.

The chain has TRBV28 and TRBJ1-2; D is perhaps TRBD1 (6 bases). Germline V gene lookup returns CDR1 MDHEN and CDR2 SYDVKM. The CDR3 sequence is 14 residues long. V was pared by 5 bases and J by 8 bases, with 18 bases between. CDR3 sequence (DNA): TGTGCCAGCAGTCTACCGGGACATGTGGAAGGCTACACCTTC. It yields the protein CASSLPGHVEGYTF.

In this sample, this clonotype turned up a few times. This rearrangement joins TRBV30 to TRBJ2-3, with D unresolved. Germline V gene lookup returns CDR1 GTSNPN and CDR2 SVGIG (reference sequence). The V gene lost 1 base and the J gene lost 5 bases, with 10 bases spanning the gap. The CDR3 spans 13 residues. For the CDR3, the DNA is TGTGCCTGGAGTGAGAGAGTAGGAGATACGCAGTATTTT. It specifies CAWSERVGDTQYF.

The chain has TRBV28 and TRBJ1-1, with a weak D call TRBD1 (5 bases). The CDR3 sequence is 15 residues long. Germline V lookup: CDR1 MDHEN, CDR2 SYDVKM. The V end lost 6 bases, the J end lost 4 bases, and 18 bases lay between the germline ends. For the CDR3, the DNA is TGTGCCAGCAGGGAATTGGATCAGGGTCGCACTGAAGCTTTCTTT. Amino acid sequence: CASRELDQGRTEAFF.

The rearrangement uses TRBV11-2 and TRBJ2-3, with D perhaps TRBD2 (5 bases). Germline-derived CDR1 and CDR2 are SGHAT and FQNNGV. The CDR3 covers 14 residues. The ends were cut back, 2 bases at V and 1 base at J, with 7 bases in the middle. CDR3 DNA sequence: TGTGCCAGCAGCTTACCAGCGGGCACAGATACGCAGTATTTT. This codes for CASSLPAGTDTQYF.

The chain uses TRBV5-1 and TRBJ2-1; D gene unclear. Germline V lookup: CDR1 SGHRS, CDR2 YFSETQ. With 4 bases removed from V and 2 bases from J, the gap between germline ends came to 7 bases. The CDR3 spans 13 residues. The CDR3 nucleotides are TGCGCCAGCAGCCTATTAACCTACAATGAGCAGTTCTTC. This codes for CASSLLTYNEQFF.

The chain has TRBV5-6 and TRBJ2-1, with TRBD1 matching 10 bases. V gave up 0 bases and J gave up 6 bases; unmatched junction bases: 6. Germline V gene data show CDR1 as SGHDT and CDR2 as YYEEEE. This CDR3 region has 16 residues. In nucleotides, the CDR3 is TGTGCCAGCAGCTTGGTGGGACAGGGGTCTGTCAATGAGCAGTTCTTC. Its protein is CASSLVGQGSVNEQFF. The variable domain in full, with the rest retrieved from reference TRBV5-6 and TRBJ2-1, is DAGVTQSPTHLIKTRGQQVTLRCSPKSGHDTVSWYQQALGQGPQFIFQYYEEEERQRGNFPDRFSGHQFPNYSSELNVNALLLGDSALYLCASSLVGQGSVNEQFFGPGTRLTVL.